This T cell receptor beta chain was recorded in a study of blood T cells in healthy people across ages (dated by TCRdb to between 2014 and 2016). Context from the whole study: In model experiments, template switching captured about one uniquely barcoded TCR beta cDNA molecule for every two T cells. Using deep sequencing normalized with unique cDNA molecular identifiers, the study measured how TCR beta repertoire diversity changes with age. Four age groups were formed from the donors: young (average approximately 15 years), middle-aged (more than 35), aged (around 62) and long-lived (more than 75). To avoid experimental bias, donors of different ages were randomly spread across the sequencing lanes. Using the same blood draw, the study looked at two additional independent replicas of 1 million unique cDNA reads for two donors, one aged 18 to 30 and the other aged 80 or older.

Regarding this clonotype: The antigen it recognizes is unknown. The sample holds no much larger clone one base away, and base qualities are not on file.

The method behind the library was 5' RACE. Reads for this sample came from an Illumina HiSeq 2500. A second PCR of about 6 to 11 cycles was run with a J-beta primer mix and a sample-barcoded 5' primer. A unique molecular identifier was introduced onto each TCR beta cDNA molecule by a template-switch 5' adaptor carrying 12 random nucleotides. Each sample yielded at least 2.5 million CDR3-containing paired-end reads. All of the RNA was converted into first-strand cDNA using the Mint cDNA synthesis kit, with a TRBC-specific oligonucleotide serving as the primer. After uracil-DNA glycosylase treatment, a first 18-cycle PCR used universal primers M1SS and BC2_uni_R on all cDNA. Processing in the source paper ran as follows. Normalization of each sample was performed by random selection of 1 million high-quality reads, each carrying a distinct molecular identifier. Reads with shared molecular identifiers were discarded instead of being binned into consensus sequences. MiTCR, with a Q25 quality threshold and the strictest error-elimination algorithm, was used for CDR3 identification, clonotype clustering and error correction. A nonparametric unseen species model using Euler transformation provided a lower-bound estimate of total TCR beta diversity. TCRdb reworked the public reads: Q25 trimming with fastp, MiXCR clone assembly, productive beta chains retained. Rows with one shared CDR3 protein collapse into an entry with the most common genes and DNA. These V and J calls derive from TCRdb rather than the authors' analysis. The sample profile shows approximately 810,000 distinct CDR3 sequences; approximately 35% of them were found once. 10% to 15% of the sample rests with the top ten.

Systemically healthy Caucasian individuals from Russia, 35 to 50 in total and aged roughly 6 to 95 years, were included as donors. About 10 milliliters of peripheral blood were collected from each donor into EDTA-treated Vacutainer tubes. Ficoll-Paque density-gradient centrifugation was used to isolate PBMCs, with at least 7 million obtained per sample. Trizol reagent was used to extract total RNA from the PBMCs, yielding at least 6 micrograms per sample. The percentages of naive CD45RAhigh/CD27high T cells were determined by flow cytometry on a PBMC aliquot from every donor. Broader findings and caveats from the paper: Estimates of total diversity based on one million sequenced T cells were considered lower bounds and underestimates. Compared with the aged group, more naive CD4+ T cells, fewer expanded clones and increased TCR diversity were shown by the long-lived group, suggesting age selection. The percentage of naive T cells measured by flow cytometry correlated strongly with observed TCR beta diversity. Because the CMV infection status of the donors was unknown, age-related changes in expanded clonotypes may potentially have been confounded. Because profiling used bulk unsorted PBMCs, naive and antigen-experienced compartments could not be compared conclusively. As age increased, observed TCR beta diversity per million T cells dropped in a roughly linear way, and a significant reduction was already evident by age approximately 40.

A distance of 16 bases separates the germline ends of V and J, which lose 0 bases and 8 bases respectively. Spanning cysteine to phenylalanine, the CDR3 consists of 15 amino acids. Just CDR3 DNA is preserved here, 45 bases in frame from base 1. CDR1 and CDR2 (SGHDN, FVKESK) derive from the germline V gene. The chain is encoded by TRBV14 joined to TRBJ1-2; a confident D gene designation cannot be given. The source of this sequence is a man in his late teens or twenties in good health. Sample: blood. The nucleotide sequence is given as TGTGCCAGCAGCCAAGATCAGGCTGGTTCGAAGGGCTACACCTTC. Its translation reads: CASSQDQAGSKGYTF.